The source of this T cell receptor (beta chain) is a study of response to subunit inactivated influenza vaccine. This clonotype was observed at least ten times. The antigen is undetermined. Study observations and caveats: Researchers suggested that each seasonal influenza vaccination recruits few new T cells.

TCRdb redid the calling of the RT-PCR reads with MiXCR, one entry per CDR3 protein. This table holds about half a million distinct CDR3 sequences, over 25% found once. The material was CD4+ T cells sorted from PBMCs, obtained more than 4 days after vaccination. This clonotype was sampled from a man aged 50 or older who received an inactivated influenza vaccine.

CDR3 nucleotides: TGTGCCAGCACTCGGACAGCCCTAGGCTATGGCTACACCTTC. It yields the protein CASTRTALGYGYTF. V gene TRBV6-2 or TRBV6-3 combines with J gene TRBJ1-2, with a possible D match to TRBD1 (6 bases). The V end lost 7 bases, the J end lost 4 bases, and 16 bases lay between the germline ends. Germline V CDR1 and CDR2: MNHEY, SVGEGT. This CDR3 region has 14 residues.